The 9 T cell receptor beta chains presented below share a single source sample, sequenced in a study of Ad26.COV2.S vaccination and SARS-CoV-2 variants. Treatment defined: about 20 received Ad26.COV2.S at low or high dose, single or two shots; roughly five received placebo; per-sample allocation not given. Samples came from day 63 after the first vaccine or placebo injection. Clones were read by immunoSEQ multiplex PCR, and TCRdb kept only the in-frame ones, dropping some. The top ten clones hold approximately 5% of a sample with some 330,000 clones, about 90% of them seen once. Sequencing used peripheral blood, obtained in a trial of Ad26.COV2.S vaccine versus placebo. Receptor source: a person between 18 and 60 years old who received the Ad26.COV2.S COVID-19 vaccine or a placebo.

Only a few counts were recorded for this clone. The chain has TRBV6-2 or TRBV6-3 and TRBJ2-7; D is perhaps TRBD1 (8 bases). V lost 1 base, J lost 2 bases, and 15 bases lay in between. The germline gives CDR1 MNHEY, CDR2 SVGEGT. The CDR3 extends over 16 amino acids. The DNA of the CDR3 is TGTGCCAGCAGTTACTACGGGGGGACAGGTCCCTACGAGCAGTACTTC. Amino acid sequence: CASSYYGGTGPYEQYF.

V and J are TRBV28 and TRBJ2-5; TRBD1 matches 8 bases. V lost 3 bases to trimming and J lost 2 bases; unmatched junction nucleotides: 5. Germline V CDR1 and CDR2: MDHEN, SYDVKM. This CDR3 has 15 amino acids. CDR3 in DNA: TGTGCCAGCAGTTTTCGGGACAGGCGACAAGAGACCCAGTACTTC. It encodes CASSFRDRRQETQYF. The full variable domain, completed using reference TRBV28 and TRBJ2-5, is DVKVTQSSRYLVKRTGEKVFLECVQDMDHENMFWYRQDPGLGLRLIYFSYDVKMKEKGDIPEGYSVSREKKERFSLILESASTNQTSMYLCASSFRDRRQETQYFGPGTRLLVL.

The J gene is TRBJ2-7, the V gene TRBV27, with 9 bases aligning to TRBD2. V lost 3 bases and J lost 6; bases outside the gene matches: 6. This CDR3 comprises 14 residues. From germline, CDR1 is MNHEY and CDR2 SMNVEV (reference sequence). The CDR3 reads CASSFPGLAGEQYV. CDR3 nucleotides: TGTGCCAGCAGTTTTCCGGGACTAGCAGGCGAGCAGTACGTC.

This sequence joins TRBV7-6 and TRBJ2-3, with D tentatively TRBD2 (6 bases). CDR3 length equals 15 residues. The V end was cut by 3 bases, the J end by 5 bases, with 15 bases between. CDR1 is SGHVS and CDR2 is FNYEAQ in the germline V gene. The CDR3 loop is CASSLERASGDTQYF. Here the CDR3 DNA reads TGTGCCAGCAGCTTGGAGCGGGCTTCTGGAGATACGCAGTATTTT.

The CDR3 protein is CASRPAGDEQFF. The DNA for the CDR3 is TGTGCCAGCAGGCCGGCGGGAGATGAGCAGTTCTTC. The rearrangement joins TRBV12-3 or TRBV12-4 to TRBJ2-1; 7 bases agree with TRBD2. V shed 6 bases and J 8 bases; nucleotides not matched to a gene: 4. The CDR3 sequence is 12 residues long.

The V and J genes are TRBV11-2 and TRBJ2-3; tentative D call: TRBD2 (7 bases). This CDR3 is 17 amino acids long. The V gene's germline CDR1 is SGHAT and CDR2 FQNNGV. Trimming took 3 bases from V and 3 from J, leaving 19 bases between them. The CDR3 bases are TGTGCCAGCAGCTTCCCCTTCGGCGGGGGCGCAACAGATACGCAGTATTTT. Translation: CASSFPFGGGATDTQYF. Together with reference TRBV11-2 and TRBJ2-3, the CDR3 gives the full variable domain: EAGVAQSPRYKIIEKRQSVAFWCNPISGHATLYWYQQILGQGPKLLIQFQNNGVVDDSQLPKDRFSAERLKGVDSTLKIQPAKLEDSAVYLCASSFPFGGGATDTQYFGPGTRLTVL.

The chain uses TRBV6-5 and TRBJ2-5, with D possibly being TRBD1 (5 bases). Germline-derived CDR1 and CDR2 are MNHEY and SVGAGI. Trimming shortened V by 5 bases and J by 5 bases, and 15 bases separated the two germline ends. This CDR3 contains 14 residues. The CDR3 is CASSRQGEQETQYF. As DNA, the CDR3 is TGTGCCAGCAGTAGGCAGGGTGAACAGGAGACCCAGTACTTC.

This clone was picked up one time. CDR3: CASSFTASYEQYV. Here the CDR3 DNA reads TGTGCCAGCAGCTTTACAGCCTCCTACGAGCAGTACGTC. The chain recombines TRBV5-6 with TRBJ2-7; no clear D. The CDR3 sequence is 13 residues long. Germline V gene sequence: CDR1 SGHDT, CDR2 YYEEEE. V was trimmed by 2 bases and J by 0 bases, leaving 6 bases between them.

This chain links TRBV5-1 with TRBJ2-7; no clear D gene. The CDR3 runs to 17 residues. The V gene lost 4 bases and the J gene lost 1 base, with 21 bases spanning the gap. CDR1 is SGHRS, CDR2 YFSETQ, per germline. CDR3 DNA sequence: TGCGCCAGCAGCCCCCCACGCCCCAAATCCCTTTCCTACGAGCAGTACTTC. This encodes CASSPPRPKSLSYEQYF.